This TCR beta chain was sequenced for a study of shared clonotypes between healthy human individuals. General study results and limits: Relative to their counterparts shared across all four donors, non-shared clonotypes exhibited diminished generation probabilities.

In the authors' workflow: Filtering differed because ImmunoSEQ produced junction-only sequences that carried no quality scores. Profiling relied on immunoSEQ multiplex PCR, and the TCRdb table lists in-frame clones only, not all of them. From that table come the V and J calls and clone size; the DNA was used to work out D and trimming. Seen here are more than 2,000,000 clones, about 92% observed once, and the top ten hold around 0.15%. V dropped 4 bases and J dropped 4; count of bases not matched to a gene: 9. This CDR3 comprises 16 residues. CDR1 and CDR2 from the germline V gene are LNHNV and YYDKDF (reference sequence). About this clone itself: Its target is not known.

The sequence derives from a man younger than 35 in good health. The rearrangement uses TRBV15 and TRBJ2-1; 8 nucleotides line up with TRBD2. Sequencing used naive CD4+ T cells sorted from blood. As to subset: CD45RA+ positively selected. CDR3 amino acids: CATSKSAGTRYNEQFF. The CDR3 DNA sequence: TGTGCCACCAGCAAGAGTGCCGGGACTAGGTACAATGAGCAGTTCTTC. Combining the CDR3 with reference TRBV15 and TRBJ2-1 gives the whole variable domain DAMVIQNPRYQVTQFGKPVTLSCSQTLNHNVMYWYQQKSSQAPKLLFHYYDKDFNNEADTPDNFQSRRPNTSFCFLDIRSPGLGDTAMYLCATSKSAGTRYNEQFFGPGTRLTVL.